The entry below gives a single TCR beta chain sequence along with its context. The antigen is unknown. The data stem from a study of cytomegalovirus exposure and HLA in healthy donors. Germline CDR1 reads SGHVS; CDR2 reads FQNEAQ. CDR3 length equals 15 residues. With 5 bases clipped from V and 6 bases from J, the junction kept 5 bases outside the gene matches. Study outcomes and limitations: In a later analysis, CMV-associated beta chains were mostly HLA-associated, it appeared. Equally common other TCR beta chains were less clonally expanded than HLA-associated ones, a later analysis found.

PCR employed 60 Vbeta and 13 Jbeta primers. Sequencing used immunoSEQ multiplex PCR; TCRdb keeps in-frame clones, though not all of them. The table has 120,000 to 150,000 clones, around 78% seen once. The chain combines TRBV7-8 with TRBJ1-5; 12 nucleotides match TRBD1. The sequence was obtained from a woman aged 18-29 years in good health and CMV-seronegative. The sample was PBMCs. The CDR3, as DNA: TGTGCCAGCAGCAGAGGGACAGGGGGCCTTCAGCCCCAGCATTTT. Its protein is CASSRGTGGLQPQHF.